This T cell receptor beta chain was recorded in a study of T cell responses to AZD1222 COVID-19 vaccine (dated by TCRdb to about 2021). Background for the entire study: TCR sequencing covered over 230 trial participants: 200 to 210 given two doses of AZD1222 and around 26 given two doses of MenACWY control vaccine. Trial participants were enrolled by age into subgroups of 18-55, 56-69 and 70-plus years, and about 150, 27 and 61 TCR-sequenced participants, respectively, were included in these subgroups. Summary of the overall study and its limitations: CD4 TCRs associated with the vaccine covered the entire spike protein, and the dominant responses were in regions 160-218 and 743-854. Participants were mostly white British and included more females than males, and it was suggested by the authors that clonal diversity may have been underestimated. Epitopes outside the regions mutated in the B.1.351 and B.1.1.7 variants were reportedly recognized by nearly half of the unique spike-specific TCRs. After two AZD1222 doses, both the breadth and the depth of spike-specific TCRs were significantly higher than at day 0 and than in MenACWY recipients. The 56-69-year group was small, and its depth increase did not reach significance, likely because of low power. Because no samples from the day 14 peak response were available, repertoires could be characterized only after the peak T cell response. Conclusions about previously exposed vaccinees were limited because only a handful of AZD1222 recipients were SARS-CoV-2 seropositive at baseline.

The CDR3 regions of human TCRbeta chains were analyzed by immunosequencing. In the authors' own workflow: Repertoire TCRs were checked for matches against a reference library of SARS-CoV-2-specific TCRs that had been generated using the MIRA antigen-specificity platform. Breadth was defined as the fraction of unique TCRs that were SARS-CoV-2-associated, and depth was defined as the fraction of total T cells that were SARS-CoV-2-associated. Using the MIRA data, each spike-specific TCR was mapped to the spike region that the TCR reacts to and placed in a CD4 or CD8 class. Log10-transformed breadth and depth values were compared by one-way ANOVA with Sidak's multiple comparisons tests. TCRdb provides this immuneACCESS table in a form limited to in-frame rearrangements. Some clones are lacking; in checked studies, under half of them reflect an unresolved V gene, and why the rest are absent is not known. The V and J calls and clone size come from that table; D and trimming were worked out from the DNA. This sample lists roughly 120,000 clones; around 93% were detected once. The ten largest clonotypes hold more than 7% of the sample.

Interpreted using the paper, the time point label stands for: about 28 days (+/-7) after the second vaccine dose. AZD1222 recipients given second doses at about 4 weeks or at about 12 weeks were pooled, since spike-specific TCR depth and breadth were not found to differ between the two schedules. Vaccinee samples were obtained from the UK trials COV001 and COV002, which included a single-blind randomized controlled phase 2/3 trial of AZD1222 (ChAdOx1 nCoV-19) in healthy adults. Trial participant PBMC samples were collected at day 0 and day 28 after the second dose for TCRbeta chain sequencing. This clone came up a few times. The target of this receptor is not known. No quality values exist for individual bases; no much larger clone is one base distant. The sequences come from peripheral blood, collected 28 days after the second AZD1222 dose. This TCR was sampled from an adult who received the AZD1222 COVID-19 vaccine.

This receptor has the CDR3 CASMLRLNTEAFF. In nucleotide form, the sequence is TGTGCCAGCATGTTGAGACTGAACACTGAAGCTTTCTTT. The chain employs TRBV28 and TRBJ1-1; the D gene lacks a confident call. V drops 7 bases and J drops 0 bases, leaving 9 bases in between. From cysteine to phenylalanine, the CDR3 is 13 amino acids long. The only DNA kept is the CDR3, 39 bases in frame from the first base. According to the germline V gene, CDR1 reads MDHEN and CDR2 reads SYDVKM. The variable domain in full, with residues beyond the CDR3 obtained from the reference TRBV28 and TRBJ1-1 genes, is DVKVTQSSRYLVKRTGEKVFLECVQDMDHENMFWYRQDPGLGLRLIYFSYDVKMKEKGDIPEGYSVSREKKERFSLILESASTNQTSMYLCASMLRLNTEAFFGQGTRLTVV.